The clone carrying this TCR beta chain showed up many times. Antigen: not known. This sample stems from a study of neurological immune-mediated disorders. CDR3 length: 14 residues. Per germline, CDR1 LGHDT and CDR2 YNNKEL (reference sequence). V shed 2 bases and J 6 bases; nucleotides not matched to a gene: 5. A 10-nucleotide random UMI tagged transcripts in template-switch 5'RACE cDNA synthesis. TCRdb reprocessed the 5' RACE reads with MiXCR, giving one entry per CDR3 protein. Counted here are roughly 45,000 distinct CDR3 sequences, approximately 13% occurring once; the ten biggest clones make up roughly 10%. Documented time point: longitudinal time-point 3. The study's findings and limits: The greatest degree of TCR clonal expansion was observed in HTLV-1-associated myelopathy, with the lowest in multiple sclerosis, below that of healthy controls.

The sequence was obtained from a man aged 30-40 years in good health. The gene calls are TRBV3-1 and TRBJ1-1; 8 nucleotides agree with TRBD1. The sample taken for sequencing was PBMCs. In DNA form, the CDR3 reads TGTGCCAGCAGCCAAAATTCAGGGGGCCCTGAAGCTTTCTTT. Protein product: CASSQNSGGPEAFF.